This is a list of T cell receptor beta chains from one sample in a study of blood T cell repertoires in COVID-19. Clones were sequenced by immunoSEQ multiplex PCR, and TCRdb holds only the in-frame ones, with some missing. Of about 200,000 clones detected, around 82% appear once; the ten largest clones hold 7.5%. The sequenced sample was PBMCs or T cells enriched from blood (not recorded which). These receptors came from a man in his forties or fifties who had recovered from COVID-19. The conserved cysteine and the conserved F or W are not part of the CDR3 here. A clone size is listed for some rows: how often the clone was seen (once, few, many), or a class if it is expanded.

TRBV5-1	TRBJ2-3	NA	15	PSSLAYHGGGQDTQY
TRBV29-1	TRBJ2-5	many	14	SVEGSPKPGGETQY
TRBV4-2	TRBJ1-2	once	10	ASSRENYGYT
TRBV28	TRBJ1-1	once	13	ASRRPGAVNTEAF
TRBV7-9	TRBJ1-1	once	13	ASSSPGGGYTEAF
TRBV3-1/TRBV3-2	TRBJ2-5	NA	14	ASSPHPTSGRETQY
TRBV4-2	TRBJ2-7	NA	13	ASSQQGTGEYEQY
TRBV5-1	TRBJ2-3	NA	14	ASSLVAGGRVDTQY
TRBV5-1	TRBJ1-4	NA	13	ASSLTGATNEKLF
TRBV29-1	TRBJ2-1	NA	12	SVARGQSYNEQF
TRBV3-1/TRBV3-2	TRBJ1-1	NA	12	ASSQLQGNTEAF
TRBV6-6	TRBJ1-1	NA	10	ASKVGVWEAF
TRBV18	TRBJ2-2	NA	14	ANSPRTGANTGELF
TRBV27	TRBJ2-1	NA	13	ASSPGLAGKLEQF
TRBV6-5	TRBJ2-1	NA	13	ASSSPGLVYNEQF
TRBV27	TRBJ2-1	few	14	ASSSGRLAGDNEQF
TRBV18	TRBJ2-3	NA	12	ASSPSRLEDTQY
TRBV19	TRBJ1-2	NA	13	ASSIKVDSFYGYT
TRBV29-1	TRBJ1-3	NA	12	SVRSGFSGNTIY
TRBV15	TRBJ1-3	NA	12	ATSRVGGVNTIY
TRBV7-9	TRBJ1-1	NA	13	ASSSDGTEDTEAF
TRBV2	TRBJ2-1	few	17	ASSELFGSVAAPNNEQF
TRBV9	TRBJ1-6	NA	14	ASRVTGGVNNSPLH